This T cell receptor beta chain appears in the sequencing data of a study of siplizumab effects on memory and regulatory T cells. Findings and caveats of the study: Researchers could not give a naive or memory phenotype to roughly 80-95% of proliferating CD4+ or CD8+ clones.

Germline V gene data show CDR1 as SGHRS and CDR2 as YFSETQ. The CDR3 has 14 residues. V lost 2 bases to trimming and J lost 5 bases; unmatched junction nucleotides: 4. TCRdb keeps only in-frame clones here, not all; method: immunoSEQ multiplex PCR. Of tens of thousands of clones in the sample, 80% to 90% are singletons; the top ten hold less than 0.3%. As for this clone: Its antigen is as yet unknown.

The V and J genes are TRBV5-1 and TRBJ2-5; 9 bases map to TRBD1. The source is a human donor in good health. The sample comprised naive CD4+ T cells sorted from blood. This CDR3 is CASSLATGGETQYF. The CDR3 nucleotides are TGCGCCAGCAGCTTAGCTACAGGGGGCGAGACCCAGTACTTC.